This T cell receptor beta chain originates from a study of blood T cell repertoires in COVID-19. At the level of the study: The samples span acute and convalescent COVID-19 from the United States, Italy and Spain. In each case, the material was cDNA or gDNA derived from T cells, B-cell-depleted T cells, or PBMCs.

This clone was seen a handful of times. Original processing notes: Amplification of reference gene primers was used by the study to estimate nucleated cell counts. Sequencing was performed with immunoSEQ multiplex PCR; in TCRdb, only in-frame clones are kept and a portion is missing. V, J and clone size are taken as reported in that table, and D and trimming were inferred from the DNA itself. Seen here are approximately 88,000 clones, more than 75% observed once, and the top ten hold about 15%. V shed 5 bases and J shed 5 bases, with 6 bases lying between them. Germline V gene sequence: CDR1 MNHEY, CDR2 SVGAGI. The CDR3 sequence is 11 residues long.

The V call is TRBV6-5, the J call TRBJ1-1; D unclear. The TCR was taken from an older woman with acute or convalescent COVID-19. The sample taken for sequencing was peripheral blood. In DNA, the CDR3 is TGTGCCAGCAGTCTTATGACTGAAGCTTTCTTT. Translation gives CASSLMTEAFF.